Below, 29 T cell receptor beta chains from the same sample are listed, as sequenced in a study of T-cell reconstitution after alpha-beta-depleted transplantation in children. Library preparation (for TCRbeta) was performed with unique molecular identifiers. A single record per CDR3 protein comes from TCRdb applying MiXCR to the PCR reads. The table has about 490,000 distinct CDR3 sequences, over 9.5% seen once. Here the sequenced sample was PBMCs, taken before TCRalphabeta/CD19-depleted stem cell transplant. The receptors come from a child younger than 10 with inherited bone marrow failure, due to receive a stem cell transplant.

This clonotype has just a few counts. V usage is TRBV24-1 and J usage is TRBJ2-1; TRBD1 agrees at 10 bases. This CDR3 has 17 amino acids. Losses at the gene ends were 3 bases for V and 6 bases for J; bases not matched to a gene: 10. CDR1 and CDR2 from the germline V gene are KGHDR and SFDVKD. The CDR3 spells CATSDPYGTGAFNEQFF. The CDR3 coding sequence is TGTGCCACCAGTGATCCTTATGGGACAGGGGCCTTCAATGAGCAGTTCTTC.

This clonotype came up many times. This chain links TRBV29-1 with TRBJ2-5; tentative D call: TRBD1 (5 bases). V was cut by 4 bases and J by 1 base, with 16 bases left in between. Germline V gene sequence: CDR1 SQVTM, CDR2 ANQGSEA. CDR3 length equals 15 residues. The CDR3 spells CSVAGALSFQETQYF. The CDR3 DNA sequence: TGCAGCGTTGCTGGGGCTCTGAGCTTCCAAGAGACCCAGTACTTC.

The rearrangement uses TRBV11-2 and TRBJ2-1, with TRBD2 identical over 12 bases. Germline-derived CDR1 and CDR2 are SGHAT and FQNNGV. The length of the CDR3 is 16 residues. The junction had 5 bases not matched to a gene; V was cut back by 3 bases and J by 5 bases. The CDR3 nucleotides read TGTGCCAGCAGCTTCTCGGCTAGCGGGAGGGACAATGAGCAGTTCTTC. Translated: CASSFSASGRDNEQFF.

This clonotype has ten or more counts. The CDR3 coding sequence is TGTGCCAGCAGTTTGCGGCCCCCTCGGACGACCGGGGAGCTGTTTTTT. Its protein product is CASSLRPPRTTGELFF. The chain links TRBV28 to TRBJ2-2, with D unclear. This CDR3 contains 16 residues. Per germline, CDR1 MDHEN and CDR2 SYDVKM. V dropped 3 bases and J dropped 5 bases, with 16 bases sitting between them.

The genes are TRBV7-2 and TRBJ2-2; D uncertain. V was cut by 5 bases and J by 4 bases, with 11 bases left in between. The length of the CDR3 is 14 residues. Germline CDR1 reads SGHTA; CDR2 reads FQGNSA. As DNA, the CDR3 is TGTGCCAGCAGCCTAGGCCTGCGCACCGGGGAGCTGTTTTTT. Its translation is CASSLGLRTGELFF.

Concerning this clonotype: This may come from a read error, since a much larger clone is one base off. The genes are TRBV20-1 and TRBJ2-5; D is undetermined. Germline CDR1 is DFQATT and CDR2 is SNEGSKA (reference sequence). The CDR3 is made up of 13 amino acids. The DNA of the CDR3 is TGCAGTGCTAGGAGGCCGGCTTCGGAGACCCATTACTTC. Its translation is CSARRPASETHYF.

Comments on this clonotype: Since a much larger clone is just one base distant, this may be a read error. The V call is TRBV20-1, the J call TRBJ2-1, with TRBD1 as a possible D gene (5 bases). Trimming cost V 6 bases and J 5 bases, with 17 bases left between them. This CDR3 comprises 14 residues. Germline-derived CDR1 and CDR2 are DFQATT and SNEGSKA (reference sequence). The CDR3 coding sequence is TGCAGTGCCACCCAGGTAGCAGGGAACAATGAGCAGTTCTTC. As protein: CSATQVAGNNEQFF.

The sample holds many counts of this clonotype. The chain has TRBV27 and TRBJ2-1; D could derive from TRBD1 or TRBD2 (5 bases each). Germline V lookup: CDR1 MNHEY, CDR2 SMNVEV (reference sequence). The V end was cut by 3 bases, the J end by 0 bases, with 9 bases between. The CDR3 covers 15 residues. CDR3 sequence reads: CASSFGTFSYNEQFF. The CDR3 DNA sequence: TGTGCCAGCAGTTTTGGGACGTTCTCCTACAATGAGCAGTTCTTC.

The table lists this clonotype with many counts. The chain has TRBV12-3 or TRBV12-4 and TRBJ2-2; unclear D gene. The CDR3 length is 13 residues. Between the trimmed V and J ends, which lost 3 bases and 8 bases, there was a span of 10 bases. The chain's CDR3 is CASSFWGSGELFF. Here the CDR3 DNA reads TGTGCCAGCAGTTTTTGGGGTTCGGGGGAGCTGTTTTTT.

This clonotype was counted only a few times. A junction end diverges from the germline sequence, so it may reflect a read error. The chain combines TRBV2 with TRBJ2-2, with 12 positions matching TRBD2. Germline V gene lookup returns CDR1 SNHLY and CDR2 FYNNEI. This CDR3 is 15 amino acids long. The CDR3 spells CARSSLAGGSGELFF. The CDR3 DNA reads as TGTGCCCGCAGCAGCCTAGCGGGAGGGTCCGGGGAGCTGTTTTTT.

This clonotype was counted many times. The gene calls are TRBV4-3 and TRBJ2-5, with 8 bases aligning to TRBD2. CDR3 size: 17 residues. Germline V gives CDR1 LGHNA, CDR2 YSLEER. Losses at the gene ends were 2 bases for V and 2 bases for J; bases not matched to a gene: 10. CDR3 DNA sequence: TGCGCCAGCAGCCAAAAGAAGGGCGGGGGGATTCAAGAGACCCAGTACTTC. It is translated as CASSQKKGGGIQETQYF.

In this sample, this clonotype turned up many times. The V and J genes are TRBV29-1 and TRBJ1-3; no definite D call. The CDR3 runs to 14 residues. In germline, CDR1 is SQVTM, CDR2 ANQGSEA. The V end was cut by 4 bases, the J end by 0 bases, with 10 bases between. CDR3 residues: CSVGSGLSGNTIYF. The DNA for the CDR3 is TGCAGCGTTGGCTCAGGCCTCTCTGGAAACACCATATATTTT.

Concerning this clonotype: This may be a read error, as it is one base from a much larger clone. This chain joins TRBV20-1 and TRBJ2-7; D may be TRBD2 (5 bases). This CDR3 has 12 residues. CDR1 is DFQATT and CDR2 is SNEGSKA in the germline V gene (reference sequence). The CDR3, as DNA: TGCGGTGCTACCGACTACCGCTACGAGCAGTACTTC. Protein product: CGATDYRYEQYF.

This clonotype was detected many times. The rearrangement links TRBV29-1 to TRBJ2-7; TRBD2 aligns across 9 bases. The germline CDR1 and CDR2 sequences are SQVTM and ANQGSEA. V lost 4 bases to trimming and J lost 3 bases; unmatched junction nucleotides: 4. The CDR3 covers 13 residues. CDR3 sequence reads: CSVVASGIYEQYF. CDR3 bases: TGCAGCGTTGTGGCTAGCGGGATCTACGAGCAGTACTTC.

This clonotype was counted ten times or more. The chain employs TRBV7-6 and TRBJ2-2, with D uncertain. V shed 2 bases and J shed 9 bases, with 7 bases lying between them. The CDR3 consists of 12 residues. From germline, CDR1 is SGHVS and CDR2 FNYEAQ. CDR3 sequence (DNA): TGTGCCAGCAGCTTAACTTCCCGGGAGCTGTTTTTT. It is translated as CASSLTSRELFF.

With respect to this clonotype: A read error may account for a junction end that differs from germline. J is TRBJ1-2 and V is TRBV5-6; 7 positions agree with TRBD1. Germline CDR1 is SGHDT and CDR2 is YYEEEE. This CDR3 has 13 amino acids. The CDR3 loop is CAISSGQIYGYTF. The CDR3 DNA sequence: TGTGCCATCAGCTCGGGACAGATCTATGGCTACACCTTC.

This clonotype was counted ten times or more. This rearrangement joins TRBV20-1 to TRBJ2-1; the D is unclear. Trimming removed 4 bases at V and 4 bases at J, with 14 bases between. CDR1 DFQATT and CDR2 SNEGSKA come from the germline V gene (reference sequence). The CDR3 has 14 amino acids. CDR3 amino acids: CSAKSRRPYNEQFF. CDR3 nucleotide sequence: TGCAGTGCTAAATCGAGACGCCCATACAATGAGCAGTTCTTC.

In its sample, this clonotype was seen many times. The chain combines TRBV12-3 or TRBV12-4 with TRBJ2-7; 8 bases line up with TRBD2. V trimming: 2 bases; J trimming: 5 bases; junction bases outside the gene matches: 5. The CDR3 consists of 14 residues. CDR3 coding DNA: TGTGCCAGCAGTTTACGGCGGGAGGTCGACGAGCAGTACTTC. It is translated as CASSLRREVDEQYF.

This clonotype has at least ten counts. The rearrangement uses TRBV5-1 and TRBJ2-3; the match to TRBD2 covers 14 bases. The germline gives CDR1 SGHRS, CDR2 YFSETQ. The CDR3 extends over 16 amino acids. The ends lost 0 bases at V and 4 bases at J; junction bases unmatched: 1. The CDR3 reads CASSLGLAGGSDTQYF. In DNA form, the CDR3 reads TGCGCCAGCAGCTTGGGACTAGCGGGAGGGTCAGATACGCAGTATTTT.

This clonotype was detected ten times or more. CDR3 sequence (DNA): TGTGCCAGCAGTCTCAGGGGGCTGGATGGCTACACCTTC. Protein product: CASSLRGLDGYTF. The chain employs TRBV6-1 and TRBJ1-2; 8 nucleotides match TRBD1. This CDR3 is built from 13 residues. V shed 5 bases and J 6 bases; nucleotides not matched to a gene: 5. Per the germline V gene, CDR1 is MNHNS and CDR2 is SASEGT.

This clonotype was observed many times. The V gene is TRBV6-5, the J gene TRBJ2-1, with 15 bases lining up with TRBD2. Germline V lookup: CDR1 MNHEY, CDR2 SVGAGI. This CDR3 comprises 16 residues. J was trimmed by 6 bases and V by 5 bases; bases with no gene match: 5. The CDR3 DNA reads as TGTGCCAGCAGTCCAGGGACTAGCGGGAGGCTCAATGAGCAGTTCTTC. Translated, it gives CASSPGTSGRLNEQFF.

This clonotype was seen at least ten times. The chain combines TRBV28 with TRBJ2-5; 9 bases agree with TRBD2. The CDR3 extends over 16 amino acids. V shed 7 bases and J 4 bases; nucleotides not matched to a gene: 13. Germline V lookup: CDR1 MDHEN, CDR2 SYDVKM. In DNA, the CDR3 is TGTGCCAGCACACCCCCGCAAGCGGGAGGTGGAGAGACCCAGTACTTC. Its protein product is CASTPPQAGGGETQYF.

Many counts were recorded for this clonotype. The chain joins TRBV5-1 to TRBJ1-3, with D tentatively TRBD1 (5 bases). CDR3 size: 16 residues. From germline, CDR1 is SGHRS and CDR2 YFSETQ. The V end was cut by 0 bases, the J end by 0 bases, with 10 bases between. This CDR3 is CASSLDPGSSGNTIYF. Here the CDR3 DNA reads TGCGCCAGCAGCTTGGATCCAGGGAGCTCTGGAAACACCATATATTTT.

This clonotype was counted between two and nine times. The rearrangement joins TRBV5-1 to TRBJ2-7, with TRBD2 identical over 9 bases. This CDR3 is 15 amino acids long. V gave up 5 bases and J gave up 1 base; unmatched junction bases: 7. The germline CDR1 and CDR2 sequences are SGHRS and YFSETQ. The CDR3 nucleotides are TGCGCCAGCAGTCGAAGCGGGAGGACTTCCTACGAGCAGTACTTC. Protein product: CASSRSGRTSYEQYF. Full variable domain (remainder filled in from reference TRBV5-1 and TRBJ2-7): KAGVTQTPRYLIKTRGQQVTLSCSPISGHRSVSWYQQTPGQGLQFLFEYFSETQRNKGNFPGRFSGRQFSNSRSEMNVSTLELGDSALYLCASSRSGRTSYEQYFGPGTRLTVT.

This clonotype appeared many times. The chain has TRBV29-1 and TRBJ2-7; possibly TRBD1 for D (5 bases). The CDR3 sequence is 13 residues long. V gave up 4 bases and J gave up 2 bases, with 12 bases separating them. Germline lookup yields CDR1 SQVTM and CDR2 ANQGSEA. CDR3 DNA: TGCAGCGTTGCCCGGACAAACACCTACGAGCAGTACTTC. As protein: CSVARTNTYEQYF.

This clonotype has at least ten counts. The chain links TRBV7-9 to TRBJ1-3; D gene ambiguous. Germline V gives CDR1 SEHNR, CDR2 FQNEAQ (reference sequence). CDR3 length: 15 residues. Trimming cost V 4 bases and J 0 bases, with 10 bases left between them. CDR3 DNA sequence: TGTGCCAGCAGCTACGGACTCCTCTCTGGAAACACCATATATTTT. Translating it yields CASSYGLLSGNTIYF.

To note about this clonotype: A read error is possible here, since a much larger clone lies one base away. The genes are TRBV28 and TRBJ2-5; D may be TRBD2 (5 bases). Germline CDR1 is MDHEN and CDR2 is SYDVKM. The CDR3 is 16 amino acids. Here the CDR3 DNA reads TGTGCCAGCAGCTTTACCCCGGGATGGGGTGAAGAGACCCAGCACTTC. Translation: CASSFTPGWGEETQHF.

The gene calls are TRBV12-3 or TRBV12-4 and TRBJ1-2, with D perhaps matching TRBD1 (6 bases). V was clipped by 5 bases and J by 7 bases, with 11 bases between them. The CDR3 extends over 12 amino acids. The DNA of the CDR3 is TGTGCCAGCAGTCCCAGGGGCACTGGCTACACCTTC. Amino acid sequence: CASSPRGTGYTF.

The V gene is TRBV4-3, the J gene TRBJ2-7; D not certain. Germline loops: CDR1 LGHNA, CDR2 YSLEER. The V gene lost 2 bases and the J gene lost 2 bases, with 10 bases spanning the gap. This CDR3 region has 14 residues. CDR3 coding DNA: TGCGCCAGCAGCCAATATGGCAGGACCTACGAGCAGTACTTC. This translates into CASSQYGRTYEQYF.